This T cell receptor beta chain is from a study of OX40 agonist ivuxolimab in advanced cancers. On the study more broadly: Patient treatment consisted of intravenous ivuxolimab administration every 2 weeks at 0.01 to 10 mg/kg. People who had prior anti-PD-1, anti-PD-L1 or anti-CTLA-4 therapy could take part, and roughly 40% had some. Study-level findings and limits: Expanded clones tended on average to be more numerous among CD8+ T cells than CD4+.

Here immunoSEQ multiplex PCR was the method, and the copy in TCRdb shows in-frame clones only, minus some. The sample contains some 42,000 clones, approximately 80% of which appear only once. The CDR3 covers 15 residues. Germline CDR1 and CDR2: KGHSH and LQKENI. The V and J ends lost 0 bases and 5 bases respectively, with 13 bases between them. As for this clone: No antigen is known for it.

The specimen comprised CD4+ or CD8+ T cells sorted from blood, sampled in a trial of the OX40 agonist ivuxolimab. The chain uses TRBV18 and TRBJ2-5, with a possible D match to TRBD2 (6 bases). This sequence originates from an adult with an advanced solid tumor such as melanoma, head and neck, liver or kidney cancer. DNA of the CDR3: TGTGCCAGCTCACCACCGTCCAGGGCGGGGGAGACCCAGTACTTC. Translated, it gives CASSPPSRAGETQYF.